The source of this TCR beta chain is a study of cytomegalovirus exposure and HLA in healthy donors. About this clone: Its antigen is currently unknown.

Per germline, CDR1 SNHLY and CDR2 FYNNEI. The CDR3 spans 14 residues. Trimming took 0 bases from V and 7 from J; bases not matched to a gene: 3. The PCR made use of 60 Vbeta and 13 Jbeta primers. The data were produced by immunoSEQ multiplex PCR, yet TCRdb's version contains in-frame clones alone and is incomplete. The sample consists of fewer than 150,000 clones, 75% to 80% of them appearing once. The study, taken as a whole, reports: The study designated 164 TCR beta chains cytomegalovirus-associated. Several of the most significant clusters appeared linked to common viral pathogens, based on a later analysis.

The chain joins TRBV2 to TRBJ1-5; 7 bases fit TRBD1. The TCR comes from a man aged 25-45 years in good health and CMV-seronegative. Sequenced input: PBMCs. Written as DNA, the CDR3 is TGTGCCAGCAGTGAAGCACAGGGGTGGCAGCCCCAGCATTTT. Protein sequence: CASSEAQGWQPQHF.